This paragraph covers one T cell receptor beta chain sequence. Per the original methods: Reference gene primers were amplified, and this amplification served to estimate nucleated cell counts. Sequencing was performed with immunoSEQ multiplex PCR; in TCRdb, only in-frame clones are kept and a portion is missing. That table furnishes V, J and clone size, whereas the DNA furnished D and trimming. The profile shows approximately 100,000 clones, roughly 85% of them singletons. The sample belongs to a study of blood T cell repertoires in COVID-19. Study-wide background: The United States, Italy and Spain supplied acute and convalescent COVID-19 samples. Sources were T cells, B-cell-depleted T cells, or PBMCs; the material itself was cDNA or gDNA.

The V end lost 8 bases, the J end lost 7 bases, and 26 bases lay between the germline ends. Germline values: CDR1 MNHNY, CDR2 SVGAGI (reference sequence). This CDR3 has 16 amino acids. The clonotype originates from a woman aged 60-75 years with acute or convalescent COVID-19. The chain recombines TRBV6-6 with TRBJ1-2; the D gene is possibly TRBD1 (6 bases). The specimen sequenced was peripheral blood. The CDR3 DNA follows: TGTGCCAGCCGCAATATTTGGGGAAGACAGGCAGGTGGCTACACCTTC. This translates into CASRNIWGRQAGGYTF.